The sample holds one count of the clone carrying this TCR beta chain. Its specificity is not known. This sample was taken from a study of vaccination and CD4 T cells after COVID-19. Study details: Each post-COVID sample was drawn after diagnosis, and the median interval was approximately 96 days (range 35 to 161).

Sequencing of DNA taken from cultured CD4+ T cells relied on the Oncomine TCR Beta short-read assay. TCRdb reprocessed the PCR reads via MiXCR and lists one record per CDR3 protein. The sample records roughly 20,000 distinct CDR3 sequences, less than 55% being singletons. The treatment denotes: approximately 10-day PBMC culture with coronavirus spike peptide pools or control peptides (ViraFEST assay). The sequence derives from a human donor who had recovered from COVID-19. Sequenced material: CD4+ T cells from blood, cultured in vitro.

In nucleotides, the CDR3 is TGTGCCAGCAGTGAGGGGGGGCAAATCTACGAGCAGTACTTC. The encoded protein is CASSEGGQIYEQYF. The chain employs TRBV6-1 and TRBJ2-7, with D tentatively TRBD2 (7 bases). CDR1 and CDR2 from the germline V gene are MNHNS and SASEGT. V was pared by 3 bases and J by 3 bases, with 12 bases between. The CDR3 runs 14 residues.